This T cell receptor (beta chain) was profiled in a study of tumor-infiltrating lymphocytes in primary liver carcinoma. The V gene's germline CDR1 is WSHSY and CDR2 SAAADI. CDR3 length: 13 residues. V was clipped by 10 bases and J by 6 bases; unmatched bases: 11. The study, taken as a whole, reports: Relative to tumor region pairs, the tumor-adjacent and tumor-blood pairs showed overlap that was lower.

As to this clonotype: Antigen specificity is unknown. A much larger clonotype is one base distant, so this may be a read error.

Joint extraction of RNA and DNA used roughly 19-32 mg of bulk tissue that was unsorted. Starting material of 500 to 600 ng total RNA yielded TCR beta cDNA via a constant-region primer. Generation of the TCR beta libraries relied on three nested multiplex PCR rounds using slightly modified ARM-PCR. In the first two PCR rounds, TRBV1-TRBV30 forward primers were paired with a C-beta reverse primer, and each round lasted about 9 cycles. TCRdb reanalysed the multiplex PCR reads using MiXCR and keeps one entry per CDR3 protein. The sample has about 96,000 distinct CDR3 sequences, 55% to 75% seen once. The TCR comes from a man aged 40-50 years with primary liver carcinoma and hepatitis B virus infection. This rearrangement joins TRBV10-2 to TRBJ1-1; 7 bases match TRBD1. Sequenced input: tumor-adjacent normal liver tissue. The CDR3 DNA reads TGCGCCACAGTTACCAGGGGGGGATCTGAAGCTTTCTTT. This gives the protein CATVTRGGSEAFF.